Detailed here is one T cell receptor (beta chain). RNA transcripts yielded amplified TCR beta CDR3 regions. HTBI primers were employed in a first-round RT-PCR of the TCR CDR3. One entry per CDR3 protein results from TCRdb running MiXCR on the multiplex PCR reads. The sample lists hundreds of thousands of distinct CDR3 sequences; around a fifth were seen once. PBMCs were derived from about 9.1 ml fresh peripheral blood. This entry belongs to a study of T cells in Graves' hyperthyroidism and ophthalmopathy. Germline V lookup: CDR1 SGHDT, CDR2 YYEEEE. The V end lost 2 bases, the J end lost 4 bases, and 16 bases lay between the germline ends. The CDR3 covers 15 residues.

The TCR was taken from a woman in her 70s with Graves' ophthalmopathy. V usage is TRBV5-6 and J usage is TRBJ2-7; D is unclear. Sequencing input: blood. In DNA, the CDR3 is TGTGCCAGCAGCTTAACCCCCCGGGTCGCGTACGAGCAGTACTTC. It codes for CASSLTPRVAYEQYF.